The 9 T cell receptor beta chains given below trace back to one sample, sequenced in a study of tumor-infiltrating lymphocytes in primary liver carcinoma. TCR beta cDNA was made from 450 to 600 ng total RNA with a constant-region primer. Generation of the TCR beta libraries relied on three nested multiplex PCR rounds using slightly modified ARM-PCR. Both of the initial two PCR rounds ran for roughly 11 cycles and employed TRBV1-TRBV30 forward primers alongside a C-beta reverse primer. MiXCR, run by TCRdb on the multiplex PCR reads, gives a single entry per CDR3 protein. The profile shows about 310,000 distinct CDR3 sequences, almost 60% of them singletons. The source of the blood RNA was unsorted whole blood, and germline DNA was extracted as well. The sample taken for sequencing was peripheral blood. The receptor set was obtained from a woman aged 30 to 39 with primary liver carcinoma and hepatitis B virus infection.

About this clonotype itself: A read error may be the cause here, since a much bigger clone is one base away. The V and J genes are TRBV6-5 and TRBJ1-2; 8 bases match TRBD1. This CDR3 has 16 amino acids. Germline values: CDR1 MNHEY, CDR2 SVGAGI. The CDR3 loop reads CASCYRGAAPNYGYTF. CDR3 nucleotides: TGTGCCAGCTGTTACAGGGGGGCAGCACCCAACTATGGCTACACCTTC.

This clonotype was seen many times. The chain uses TRBV12-3 or TRBV12-4 and TRBJ2-2, with D unclear. This CDR3 has 14 amino acids. Trimming cost V 1 base and J 2 bases, with 5 bases left between them. CDR3 protein: CASSLGENTGELFF. The CDR3 DNA sequence: TGTGCCAGCAGTTTAGGCGAAAACACCGGGGAGCTGTTTTTT.

With regard to this clonotype: One junction end does not reproduce the germline sequence, and a read error may be involved. The chain has TRBV12-3 or TRBV12-4 and TRBJ1-1; D unclear. The CDR3 loop spans 10 amino acids. The CDR3 here is CDSGGVEAFF. DNA of the CDR3: TGTGACAGCGGAGGTGTAGAAGCTTTCTTT.

With regard to this clonotype: This may be a read error: a much more frequent sequence differs by one nucleotide. V gene TRBV10-3 combines with J gene TRBJ1-1; tentative D call: TRBD1 (5 bases). This CDR3 region has 14 residues. The germline V gene has CDR1 ENHRY and CDR2 SYGVKD. CDR3 sequence: CATAVGAASTKAFF. In nucleotides, the CDR3 is TGTGCCACCGCCGTTGGGGCGGCGAGCACTAAAGCTTTCTTT.

V is TRBV25-1 and J is TRBJ2-3, with D perhaps matching TRBD2 (6 bases). This CDR3 spans 15 amino acids. Germline values: CDR1 MGHDK, CDR2 SYGVNS. V was pared by 7 bases and J by 7 bases, with 21 bases between. This CDR3 is CASMYRDSAGYTQYF. In DNA, the CDR3 is TGTGCCAGCATGTATAGGGACTCTGCAGGATATACGCAGTATTTT.

On this clonotype itself: Germline is not matched at one junction end, which may reflect a read error. The V and J genes are TRBV7-8 and TRBJ2-1; either TRBD1 or TRBD2 may fit D (5 bases each). The CDR3 covers 14 residues. Germline values: CDR1 SGHVS, CDR2 FQNEAQ. This CDR3 is CASGSDSSYYEQFF. CDR3 in DNA: TGTGCCAGCGGTAGCGACAGCTCCTACTATGAGCAGTTCTTC.

A remark on this clonotype: One end of the junction fails to match germline, which may point to a read error. The chain carries TRBV6-5 and TRBJ1-5, with 7 bases lining up with TRBD1. From germline, CDR1 is MNHEY and CDR2 SVGAGI. The CDR3 is 15 residues long. CDR3 in amino acids: CASSPVQGRNQLQHF. The CDR3 DNA reads as TGTGCCAGCAGTCCCGTACAGGGGCGCAATCAGCTCCAGCATTTT.

This clonotype has a handful of counts. A much larger clone differs by one base, so this may be a read error. This chain uses TRBV7-9 with TRBJ2-3; D not certain. There are 15 residues in the CDR3. From germline, CDR1 is SEHNR and CDR2 FQNEAQ (reference sequence). The CDR3 sequence is CPSSSAGWSTDTQYF. The CDR3 DNA reads TGTCCCAGCAGCTCAGCAGGCTGGTCAACAGATACGCAGTATTTT.

As regards this clonotype: This sequence may be a read error, since a much larger clone differs from it by one base. The rearrangement uses TRBV12-3 or TRBV12-4 and TRBJ2-2; D possibly corresponds to TRBD2 (6 bases). The CDR3 covers 13 residues. Written as DNA, the CDR3 is TGTGCCAGCAGTTCCTGGGTCGGAGGGGAGCTGGTTTTT. Translated: CASSSWVGGELVF.